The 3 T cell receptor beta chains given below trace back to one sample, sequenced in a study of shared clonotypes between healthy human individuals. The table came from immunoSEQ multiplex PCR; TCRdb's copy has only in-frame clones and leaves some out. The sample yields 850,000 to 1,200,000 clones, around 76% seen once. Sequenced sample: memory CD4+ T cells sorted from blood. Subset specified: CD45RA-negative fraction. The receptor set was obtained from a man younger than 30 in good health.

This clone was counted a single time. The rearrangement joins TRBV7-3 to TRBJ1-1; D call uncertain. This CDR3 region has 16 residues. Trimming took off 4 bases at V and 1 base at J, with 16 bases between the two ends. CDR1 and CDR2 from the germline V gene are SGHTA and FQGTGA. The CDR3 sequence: CASSSLKMLQNTEAFF. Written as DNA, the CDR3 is TGTGCCAGCAGCTCACTAAAAATGTTACAGAACACTGAAGCTTTCTTT.

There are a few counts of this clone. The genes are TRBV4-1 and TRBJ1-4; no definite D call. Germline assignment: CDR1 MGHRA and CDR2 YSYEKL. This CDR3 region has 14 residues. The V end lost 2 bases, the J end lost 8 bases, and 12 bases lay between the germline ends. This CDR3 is CASSQQATGEKLFF. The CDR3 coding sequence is TGCGCCAGCAGCCAACAAGCGACTGGGGAAAAACTGTTTTTT.

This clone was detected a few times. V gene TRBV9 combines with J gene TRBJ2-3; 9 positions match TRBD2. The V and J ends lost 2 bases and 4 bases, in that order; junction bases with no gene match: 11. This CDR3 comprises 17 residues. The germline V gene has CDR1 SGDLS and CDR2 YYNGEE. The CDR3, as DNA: TGTGCCAGCAGCGTCCACCCGGCGGGAGGGCCCTCAGATACGCAGTATTTT. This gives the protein CASSVHPAGGPSDTQYF. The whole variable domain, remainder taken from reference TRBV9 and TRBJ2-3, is DSGVTQTPKHLITATGQRVTLRCSPRSGDLSVYWYQQSLDQGLQFLIQYYNGEERAKGNILERFSAQQFPDLHSELNLSSLELGDSALYFCASSVHPAGGPSDTQYFGPGTRLTVL.